The 4 T cell receptor beta chains listed next were all sequenced from one sample in a study of T cells in Graves' hyperthyroidism and ophthalmopathy. What was amplified from RNA transcripts were TCR beta CDR3 regions. With the HTBI primer set, the TCR CDR3 went through a first round of RT-PCR. TCRdb independently ran MiXCR on the multiplex PCR reads; one entry per CDR3 protein. The sample lists some 320,000 distinct CDR3 sequences; about 13% were seen once. The sequencing input was blood. The receptors here all came from a woman aged 40 to 50 with Graves' ophthalmopathy.

This clonotype has ten or more counts. The chain combines TRBV28 with TRBJ2-4; D is undetermined. V was cut by 4 bases and J by 8 bases, with 9 bases left in between. Germline CDR1 reads MDHEN; CDR2 reads SYDVKM. The CDR3 runs to 12 residues. CDR3 amino acids: CASSSRSDIQYF. The CDR3 DNA reads TGTGCCAGCAGTTCTCGGTCTGACATTCAGTACTTC.

The chain has TRBV5-1 and TRBJ2-5; D uncertain. V lost 4 bases and J 5 bases, leaving 18 bases between the germline ends. Per the germline V gene, CDR1 is SGHRS and CDR2 is YFSETQ. The CDR3 length is 15 residues. The DNA of the CDR3 is TGCGCCAGCAGCCCTGGGATCTCACCGCGGGAGACCCAGTACTTC. It is translated as CASSPGISPRETQYF.

This clonotype was seen a few times. CDR3 nucleotides: TGTGCCAGCAGCCCGGGGACAGGTCCCACAGATACGCAGTATTTT. Protein sequence: CASSPGTGPTDTQYF. The chain uses TRBV7-9 and TRBJ2-3; 8 bases line up with TRBD1. The CDR3 covers 15 residues. The V gene end was trimmed by 5 bases and the J gene end by 2 bases; junction bases not matched to a gene: 6. The V gene's germline CDR1 is SEHNR and CDR2 FQNEAQ (reference sequence).

This clonotype appeared many times. The CDR3 DNA reads as TGTGCCAGCAGCCAAGGGACAGGCAATCAGCCCCAGCATTTT. Encoded protein: CASSQGTGNQPQHF. The chain has TRBV4-2 and TRBJ1-5, with D possibly TRBD1 on 6 matching bases. V was clipped by 1 base and J by 2 bases, with 6 bases between them. There are 14 residues in the CDR3. The germline V gene has CDR1 LGHNA and CDR2 YNFKEQ.